Included here is one TCR beta chain sequence, with context. Its antigen remains unidentified. The data were taken from a study of shared clonotypes between healthy human individuals. Study-level information: The people who gave samples were a couple of women and three men aged 18 to 49. CD4 naive and CD4 memory each took three plates per donor, while CD8 naive took two and CD8 memory one. Study-level points and caveats: Donor scarcity curtailed the genetic and exposure-history diversity represented herein.

The V and J ends lost 5 bases and 0 bases respectively, with 14 bases between them. CDR3 length equals 16 residues. CDR1 and CDR2 from the germline V gene are SGHAT and FQNNGV. The repertoire was sequenced with immunoSEQ multiplex PCR; TCRdb's copy has only in-frame clones and lacks some. The repertoire holds more than 1 million clones, around three quarters seen once, with about 0.52% in the top ten. The sequencing sample was made of memory CD4+ T cells from PBMCs. The subset: CD45RA-negative fraction. The clonotype originates from a man aged 18-30 years in good health. Some clones in this sample may be carry-over from other donors' samples. The chain employs TRBV11-2 and TRBJ1-3; a weak D match, TRBD1 (6 bases). CDR3 DNA sequence: TGTGCCAGCAGCCCAGGGGAGCTCCTCTCTGGAAACACCATATATTTT. This sequence encodes CASSPGELLSGNTIYF.